This T cell receptor (beta chain) came from a study of cytomegalovirus exposure and HLA in healthy donors. Study-level findings and limits: A few chains tied to CMV proved CMV antigen-specific in vitro. It was reported that the classifier diagnosed cytomegalovirus status with high specificity and sensitivity in both the original and validation cohorts. According to the study, some 160 TCR beta chains were cytomegalovirus-associated. Most TCR sequences were uncommon, yet certain public TCRs appeared in many donors.

Measured with immunoSEQ multiplex PCR; TCRdb has only the in-frame clones, and not every one. The sample lists some 80,000 clones, 90% to 95% occurring once. Details on this clone: The target antigen is unknown.

CDR3 length: 15 residues. Germline V gene lookup returns CDR1 SGHRS and CDR2 YFSETQ. V shed 3 bases and J shed 7 bases, with 19 bases lying between them. The chain carries TRBV5-1 and TRBJ2-5; possibly TRBD1 for D (5 bases). The sequenced sample consisted of PBMCs. The TCR was taken from a woman aged 18-29 years in good health and CMV-seronegative. CDR3 loop: CASSSTSARRGTQYF. DNA of the CDR3: TGCGCCAGCAGCTCCACCTCAGCGAGAAGGGGGACCCAGTACTTC.